This entry lists 32 T cell receptor beta chains sequenced from one sample in a study of OX40 agonist ivuxolimab in advanced cancers. Libraries were constructed by the immunoSEQ multiplex PCR assay. In its TCRdb copy, this immuneACCESS table keeps in-frame sequences only and misses some clones. Where compared with another copy, unresolved V genes explain less than half of these, and the others have no known cause. The sample table holds approximately 75,000 clones, of which more than 75% were seen once. The ten largest account for 0.35% to 0.45% of the sample. The input for sequencing was CD4+ or CD8+ T cells sorted from blood, taken in a trial of the OX40 agonist ivuxolimab. The receptors come from an adult with an advanced solid tumor such as melanoma, head and neck, liver or kidney cancer.

The chain links TRBV10-3 to TRBJ2-7; 11 nucleotides agree with TRBD2. CDR1 is ENHRY, CDR2 SYGVKD, per germline. The junction had 1 base not matched to a gene; V was cut back by 0 bases and J by 3 bases. The CDR3 loop spans 15 amino acids. CDR3 DNA sequence: TGTGCCATCAGTGAGTCCGGGACTAGCGGCTACGAGCAGTACTTC. Its protein is CAISESGTSGYEQYF.

V usage is TRBV19 and J usage is TRBJ2-1, with 10 bases that match TRBD2. This CDR3 contains 16 residues. J gave up 8 bases and V 7 bases, and 14 bases lay outside the gene matches. The germline V gene has CDR1 LNHDA and CDR2 SQIVND (reference sequence). DNA for the CDR3: TGTGCCAGTAAGTCAATGGCTAGCGGGAGAGTCGATGAGCAGTTCTTC. Translating gives CASKSMASGRVDEQFF.

V and J are TRBV7-8 and TRBJ2-1, with 10 bases that match TRBD2. CDR3 length equals 16 residues. V shed 2 bases, J shed 5 bases, and the junction held 6 bases outside the gene matches. Germline V gives CDR1 SGHVS, CDR2 FQNEAQ. As DNA, the CDR3 is TGTGCCAGCAGCTTACTCCTAGCGGGGGAACACAATGAGCAGTTCTTC. It specifies CASSLLLAGEHNEQFF.

The J gene is TRBJ2-3, the V gene TRBV5-1, with D perhaps TRBD2 (5 bases). With 1 base removed from V and 5 bases from J, the gap between germline ends came to 17 bases. CDR1 and CDR2 from the germline V gene are SGHRS and YFSETQ. The CDR3 spans 16 residues. The DNA for the CDR3 is TGCGCCAGCAGCTTGTCTTATGTGGGAGAAGGAGATACGCAGTATTTT. Protein sequence: CASSLSYVGEGDTQYF.

The gene calls are TRBV6-6 and TRBJ2-3, with 12 bases aligning to TRBD1. The germline CDR1 and CDR2 sequences are MNHNY and SVGAGI (reference sequence). V shed 4 bases and J 6 bases; nucleotides not matched to a gene: 5. The CDR3 extends over 15 amino acids. CDR3 region: CASSLGQGASDTQYF. The CDR3 bases are TGTGCCAGCAGTTTGGGACAGGGGGCATCGGATACGCAGTATTTT.

The chain recombines TRBV6-5 with TRBJ1-1, with D tentatively TRBD1 (6 bases). Germline lookup yields CDR1 MNHEY and CDR2 SVGAGI. The V and J ends lost 5 bases and 6 bases respectively, with 13 bases between them. This CDR3 region has 13 residues. CDR3 coding DNA: TGTGCCAGCAGTCAAGGCCGGGGGCCTGAAGCTTTCTTT. Protein sequence: CASSQGRGPEAFF.

This chain links TRBV19 with TRBJ1-2; D perhaps matches TRBD1 (5 bases). Germline CDR1 LNHDA, CDR2 SQIVND (reference sequence). Trimming stripped 6 bases from V and 3 bases from J, with 14 bases between. The CDR3 spans 14 residues. CDR3 loop: CASRPGGRDYGYTF. DNA for the CDR3: TGTGCCAGTAGGCCCGGCGGCAGGGACTATGGCTACACCTTC.

This clone was counted a single time. This sequence joins TRBV5-5 and TRBJ1-2, with D unclear. The CDR3 runs 12 residues. From germline, CDR1 is SGHKS and CDR2 YYEKEE (reference sequence). The V end was cut by 4 bases, the J end by 3 bases, with 7 bases between. The CDR3: CASSLWDYGYTF. The CDR3 DNA is TGTGCCAGCAGCCTGTGGGACTATGGCTACACCTTC.

CDR3 coding DNA: TGTGCCAGCAGCCCCGGTAGGGCTAGCGGGAAAGAGACCCAGTACTTC. Protein: CASSPGRASGKETQYF. The V and J genes are TRBV11-2 and TRBJ2-5; TRBD2 agrees at 9 bases. The CDR3 loop spans 16 amino acids. V was pared by 5 bases and J by 3 bases, with 10 bases of the junction left unmatched. In germline, CDR1 is SGHAT, CDR2 FQNNGV.

The chain recombines TRBV6-1 with TRBJ2-3; no definite D call. This CDR3 has 14 amino acids. CDR1 MNHNS and CDR2 SASEGT come from the germline V gene. The V end lost 2 bases, the J end lost 0 bases, and 6 bases lay between the germline ends. The CDR3 loop reads CASSELLSTDTQYF. The CDR3 DNA reads as TGTGCCAGCAGTGAACTTCTGAGCACAGATACGCAGTATTTT.

The chain recombines TRBV5-4 with TRBJ2-1; no clear D gene. The CDR3 is 16 amino acids. V gave up 0 bases and J gave up 0 bases, with 10 bases separating them. CDR1 is SGHNT, CDR2 YYREEE, per germline (reference sequence). CDR3 bases: TGTGCCAGCAGCTTGGACCTGGGCGGCTCCTACAATGAGCAGTTCTTC. Protein product: CASSLDLGGSYNEQFF.

This rearrangement joins TRBV29-1 to TRBJ1-1; D might be TRBD1 (5 bases). Trimming removed 2 bases at V and 4 bases at J, with 11 bases between. The CDR3 covers 13 residues. CDR1 and CDR2 (germline): SQVTM, ANQGSEA. The CDR3 reads CSVERQGGTEAFF. Here the CDR3 DNA reads TGCAGCGTTGAACGTCAGGGAGGCACTGAAGCTTTCTTT.

The chain has TRBV14 and TRBJ2-5; D is uncertain. Per germline, CDR1 SGHDN and CDR2 FVKESK. This CDR3 is built from 15 residues. Deletions cut 1 base from V and 4 bases from J, with 13 bases between. The chain's CDR3 is CASSQVLVMGETQYF. The CDR3 DNA is TGTGCCAGCAGCCAAGTGCTGGTTATGGGAGAGACCCAGTACTTC.

The chain carries TRBV6-1 and TRBJ1-1; D not resolved. Germline CDR1 MNHNS, CDR2 SASEGT. The CDR3 loop spans 14 amino acids. V was trimmed by 6 bases and J by 1 base, leaving 12 bases between them. The CDR3 bases are TGTGCCAGCAGGGAATACGCCGGGAACACTGAAGCTTTCTTT. It is translated as CASREYAGNTEAFF.

J is TRBJ2-7 and V is TRBV30; 8 bases line up with TRBD1. Germline V gene sequence: CDR1 GTSNPN, CDR2 SVGIG (reference sequence). The CDR3 is made up of 12 amino acids. Germline trimming cut 5 bases from V and 3 bases from J; bases unmatched to any gene: 3. The CDR3 reads CAWGQGIYEQYF. The DNA for the CDR3 is TGTGCCTGGGGACAGGGAATCTACGAGCAGTACTTC.

The CDR3 protein is CASSSRIQETQYF. The CDR3 DNA follows: TGCGCCAGCAGCTCCCGGATCCAAGAGACCCAGTACTTC. The chain has TRBV4-3 and TRBJ2-5; unclear D gene. V lost 5 bases and J lost 1, with 8 bases in between. Germline V gene data show CDR1 as LGHNA and CDR2 as YSLEER. This CDR3 contains 13 residues.

The chain uses TRBV30 and TRBJ1-1; D not certain. There are 11 residues in the CDR3. Germline V gives CDR1 GTSNPN, CDR2 SVGIG (reference sequence). V shed 0 bases and J shed 5 bases, with 4 bases lying between them. In DNA, the CDR3 is TGTGCCTGGAGTGTACAGACTGAAGCTTTCTTT. Its translation is CAWSVQTEAFF.

The J gene is TRBJ2-3, the V gene TRBV6-5; TRBD1 agrees at 10 bases. V dropped 6 bases and J dropped 2; count of bases not matched to a gene: 5. The germline CDR1 and CDR2 sequences are MNHEY and SVGAGI. The CDR3 runs 15 residues. This CDR3 reads CASSWTGGFTDTQYF. In DNA form, the CDR3 reads TGTGCCAGCAGCTGGACAGGGGGGTTCACAGATACGCAGTATTTT.

The rearrangement uses TRBV18 and TRBJ2-1, with D perhaps TRBD2 (5 bases). V shed 3 bases and J shed 7 bases, with 22 bases lying between them. Germline V gives CDR1 KGHSH, CDR2 LQKENI. CDR3 length equals 17 residues. CDR3 sequence reads: CASSPAQTTPSKNEQFF. The CDR3 coding sequence is TGTGCCAGCTCACCGGCCCAGACTACACCCAGCAAGAATGAGCAGTTCTTC.

The chain couples TRBV30 to TRBJ1-1; D remains ambiguous. V was pared by 4 bases and J by 7 bases, with 13 bases between. Germline loops: CDR1 GTSNPN, CDR2 SVGIG (reference sequence). The CDR3 runs 12 residues. CDR3 sequence reads: CAWTSNGDEAFF. The CDR3 coding sequence is TGTGCCTGGACAAGTAACGGGGATGAAGCTTTCTTT.

The chain combines TRBV5-1 with TRBJ2-5, with D possibly being TRBD1 (5 bases). The CDR3 consists of 14 residues. CDR1 and CDR2 from the germline V gene are SGHRS and YFSETQ. V was trimmed by 0 bases and J by 5 bases, leaving 11 bases between them. The CDR3 sequence is CASSLDSGAETQYF. The DNA of the CDR3 is TGCGCCAGCAGCTTGGATTCTGGGGCCGAGACCCAGTACTTC.

This clone has just one count. The chain uses TRBV2 and TRBJ2-7; TRBD2 is a possible D gene (6 bases). The V end was cut by 11 bases, the J end by 7 bases, with 18 bases between. Germline V CDR1 and CDR2: SNHLY, FYNNEI. The CDR3 covers 12 residues. Here the CDR3 DNA reads TGTGCCGGAGGAAAAATCCGGGAGGAGCAGTACTTC. It yields the protein CAGGKIREEQYF.

This clone was seen just once. This sequence joins TRBV6-6 and TRBJ2-5; D is possibly TRBD2 (5 bases). Germline lookup yields CDR1 MNHNY and CDR2 SVGAGI (reference sequence). V lost 5 bases, J lost 4 bases, and 17 bases lay in between. This CDR3 region has 15 residues. The CDR3 loop reads CASSANTRAGETQYF. The CDR3 bases are TGTGCCAGCAGTGCAAATACTAGGGCCGGAGAGACCCAGTACTTC.

The CDR3 DNA reads TGTGCCAGCAGCTTATATGCTTCTGAAGCTTTCTTT. Translating gives CASSLYASEAFF. The rearrangement links TRBV7-2 to TRBJ1-1; no clear D gene. V was shortened by 2 bases and J by 6 bases, with 7 bases between the two germline ends. This CDR3 contains 12 residues. Germline V gene data show CDR1 as SGHTA and CDR2 as FQGNSA.

The chain carries TRBV5-1 and TRBJ2-5; D is undetermined. The CDR3 totals 15 residues. V was clipped by 0 bases and J by 5 bases, with 14 bases between them. The V gene's germline CDR1 is SGHRS and CDR2 YFSETQ. CDR3 sequence (DNA): TGCGCCAGCAGCTTGGTCGGCAACGCACGGGAGACCCAGTACTTC. Translation: CASSLVGNARETQYF.

The count of this clone is one. CDR3 coding DNA: TGCAGCGCAGCAGGGGTGAACACTGAAGCTTTCTTT. Translated: CSAAGVNTEAFF. The V gene is TRBV29-1, the J gene TRBJ1-1, with D possibly TRBD1 on 6 matching bases. V was pared by 7 bases and J by 0 bases, with 9 bases between. This CDR3 region has 12 residues. Germline CDR1 is SQVTM and CDR2 is ANQGSEA.

This chain connects TRBV4-3 to TRBJ2-2, with 8 bases that match TRBD2. The CDR3 has 17 amino acids. V lost 3 bases to trimming and J lost 4 bases; unmatched junction nucleotides: 10. Germline-derived CDR1 and CDR2 are LGHNA and YSLEER. The CDR3 DNA reads TGCGCCAGCAGCCAGGAACCCACCGGGAGGGGCACCGGGGAGCTGTTTTTT. As protein: CASSQEPTGRGTGELFF.

J is TRBJ2-7 and V is TRBV14, with TRBD1 matching 11 bases. Unmatched junction bases numbered 10, after V lost 6 bases and J lost 3 bases. From germline, CDR1 is SGHDN and CDR2 FVKESK. This CDR3 has 16 amino acids. For the CDR3, the DNA is TGTGCCAGCAGAGCAACCCCGGGACAGGGGGTCTACGAGCAGTACTTC. It encodes CASRATPGQGVYEQYF.

The chain couples TRBV6-1 to TRBJ2-7, with D unresolved. Looked up from germline, CDR1 is MNHNS and CDR2 is SASEGT. The CDR3 has 14 residues. Between the trimmed V and J ends, which lost 6 bases and 6 bases, there was a span of 18 bases. CDR3 sequence reads: CASRGTAWSGEQYF. For the CDR3, the DNA is TGTGCCAGCAGGGGAACAGCGTGGTCGGGCGAGCAGTACTTC.

This rearrangement joins TRBV5-1 to TRBJ2-7; D possibly corresponds to TRBD2 (6 bases). The CDR3 has 14 amino acids. The germline V gene encodes CDR1 SGHRS and CDR2 YFSETQ. The V gene lost 0 bases and the J gene lost 3 bases, with 10 bases spanning the gap. The chain's CDR3 is CASSLGRGGYEQYF. CDR3 nucleotides: TGCGCCAGCAGCTTGGGGCGGGGCGGCTACGAGCAGTACTTC.

V gene TRBV10-3 combines with J gene TRBJ2-2, with 9 bases lining up with TRBD1. This CDR3 spans 16 amino acids. V shed 6 bases, J shed 4 bases, and the junction held 9 bases outside the gene matches. The germline V gene encodes CDR1 ENHRY and CDR2 SYGVKD. This CDR3 reads CAIRETQGAVTGELFF. CDR3 DNA sequence: TGTGCCATCAGGGAAACACAGGGGGCTGTCACCGGGGAGCTGTTTTTT.

V is TRBV27 and J is TRBJ2-7; unclear D gene. The CDR3 has 14 residues. Looked up from germline, CDR1 is MNHEY and CDR2 is SMNVEV (reference sequence). The V end lost 0 bases, the J end lost 10 bases, and 16 bases lay between the germline ends. CDR3 protein: CASSLSSGIPPQYF. CDR3 DNA: TGTGCCAGCAGTTTATCGAGTGGGATCCCTCCTCAGTACTTC.